Given below is one T cell receptor (beta chain) in context. The antigen is not known. Primers: 60 Vbeta forward and 13 Jbeta reverse. How the authors handled the data: There were tens of millions of unique TCR beta chains by a later count, and about 12 million of them were shared. Some clones are missing from TCRdb's copy, which holds only in-frame ones; the method was immunoSEQ multiplex PCR. V, J and clone size are taken as reported in that table, and D and trimming were inferred from the DNA itself. The sample has more than 130,000 clones, approximately 83% seen once. Germline V gene lookup returns CDR1 ENHRY and CDR2 SYGVKD. The CDR3 is 14 amino acids. Trimming removed 7 bases from V and 5 bases from J, with 17 bases in between. The sample belongs to a study of cytomegalovirus exposure and HLA in healthy donors. Whole-study results and caveats: According to an earlier analysis, most TCR beta V segments yielded productive rearrangements about 87% or about 30% of the time. 87-base-pair reads could not separate some V segments, including TRBV6-2 and TRBV6-3. Available immune exposure information was restricted to CMV serostatus only.

The receptor was isolated from a man aged 35-49 years in good health and CMV-seropositive. The chain joins TRBV10-3 to TRBJ1-2; no firm D call. Sequenced input: PBMCs. For the CDR3, the DNA is TGTGCCATCAAGCCCCAATCCTTCGGGTATGGCTACACCTTC. Translation: CAIKPQSFGYGYTF.